A selection of T cell receptor beta chains follows, all from one sample in a study of type 1 regulatory T cells. In TCRdb, the reads were re-called with MiXCR into one record per CDR3 protein. Among approximately 100,000 distinct CDR3 sequences listed, roughly 31% were seen once. Sequenced material: CD4+ T cells, either the whole sample or a sorted fraction (not recorded which). The receptors were gathered from a human donor in good health. Both conserved end residues are part of each CDR3. The D gene is left open where the match is weak. Not every row has a clone size; where given, it reads once, few, many or a size class.

V	J	length	size	D	CDR3	DNA
TRBV6-1	TRBJ2-7	11	many	.	CASSEIYEQYF	TGTGCCAGCAGTGAAATCTACGAGCAGTACTTC
TRBV14	TRBJ2-5	15	.	TRBD1	CASSLLGQGRETQYF	TGTGCCAGCAGCCTCCTCGGACAGGGTCGGGAGACCCAGTACTTC
TRBV12-3/TRBV12-4	TRBJ1-3	14	few	.	CASRQQVSGNTIYF	TGTGCCAGCAGGCAACAGGTCTCTGGAAACACCATATATTTT
TRBV3-1	TRBJ2-3	15	few	.	CASSQVKRRTDTQYF	TGTGCCAGCAGCCAAGTTAAGCGGCGCACAGATACGCAGTATTTT
TRBV19	TRBJ2-2	13	few	.	CATNPRGTGELFF	TGTGCCACCAACCCTCGGGGGACCGGGGAGCTGTTTTTT
TRBV19	TRBJ1-2	15	few	TRBD1	CASSLSTGAKYGYTF	TGTGCCAGTAGTCTCTCGACAGGGGCGAAGTATGGCTACACCTTC
TRBV19	TRBJ2-7	14	few	TRBD1	CASSMGQVSYEQYF	TGTGCCAGTAGTATGGGACAGGTTTCGTACGAGCAGTACTTC
TRBV19	TRBJ2-7	15	few	.	CASSGLEAESHEQYF	TGTGCCAGCTCGGGTTTAGAGGCCGAATCCCACGAGCAGTACTTC
TRBV10-2	TRBJ1-4	16	few	.	CASSESTRTADEKLFF	TGCGCCAGCAGTGAGTCGACTCGGACAGCCGATGAAAAACTGTTTTTT
TRBV7-8	TRBJ1-1	17	.	TRBD1	CASSLRSGGRLNAEAFF	TGTGCCAGCAGCTTACGGTCAGGGGGTCGGCTGAACGCTGAAGCTTTCTTT
TRBV18	TRBJ1-2	14	.	.	CASSLRAEHYGYTF	TGTGCCAGCTCACTACGGGCGGAGCACTATGGCTACACCTTC
TRBV20-1	TRBJ1-1	11	few	.	CSSGGGTEAFF	TGCTCGTCGGGGGGAGGGACTGAAGCTTTCTTT
TRBV2	TRBJ2-7	14	.	TRBD1	CASTRQGAGYEQYF	TGTGCCAGCACTAGACAGGGGGCTGGCTACGAGCAGTACTTC
TRBV29-1	TRBJ2-3	15	.	.	CSVDGGLLSTDTQYF	TGCAGCGTTGATGGGGGGCTCCTAAGCACAGATACGCAGTATTTT
TRBV6-5	TRBJ2-4	16	.	TRBD1	CASSYSRTGSQNIQYF	TGTGCCAGCAGTTACTCTAGGACAGGTTCGCAAAACATTCAGTACTTC
TRBV5-4	TRBJ2-7	12	few	.	CASSLVAGEQYF	TGTGCCAGCAGCTTAGTCGCTGGAGAGCAGTACTTC
TRBV3-1	TRBJ2-5	17	.	.	CASSQEGSFRFQETQYF	TGTGCCAGCAGCCAAGAGGGCTCGTTTCGATTCCAAGAGACCCAGTACTTC
TRBV20-1	TRBJ2-4	22	few	TRBD2	CSASTLRDRGGTGSLAKNIQYF	TGCAGTGCAAGCACACTCAGAGATCGGGGGGGCACAGGAAGCCTAGCCAAAAACATTCAGTACTTC
TRBV7-8	TRBJ2-3	18	.	.	CASSLGLIGSPLADTQYF	TGTGCCAGCAGCTTAGGCTTAATTGGTTCCCCACTCGCGGATACGCAGTATTTT
TRBV4-3	TRBJ2-1	14	few	TRBD1	CASSHHGQEIKQFF	TGCGCCAGCAGCCATCACGGACAGGAGATTAAGCAGTTCTTC
TRBV5-1	TRBJ2-5	14	few	.	CASSFGRGQETQYF	TGCGCCAGCAGCTTCGGTCGGGGGCAAGAGACCCAGTACTTC
TRBV19	TRBJ2-1	13	few	.	CASSGGVKNEQFF	TGTGCCAGTAGTGGCGGGGTGAAAAATGAGCAGTTCTTC
TRBV27	TRBJ1-3	14	.	.	CASSFRGGGNTIYF	TGTGCCAGCAGTTTTAGGGGTGGTGGAAACACCATATATTTT
TRBV7-2	TRBJ1-2	13	.	.	CASSLNGVGGYTF	TGTGCCAGCAGCTTAAACGGCGTGGGGGGCTACACCTTC
TRBV9	TRBJ2-5	15	.	TRBD2	CASSAGLAGAETQYF	TGTGCCAGCAGCGCGGGACTAGCGGGAGCAGAGACCCAGTACTTC
TRBV20-1	TRBJ2-1	14	few	TRBD2	CSAITSGRADEQFF	TGCAGTGCTATTACTAGCGGGAGGGCCGATGAGCAGTTCTTC
TRBV7-2	TRBJ2-7	13	.	TRBD2	CASSFRGVGEQYF	TGTGCCAGCAGCTTCCGGGGGGTGGGGGAGCAGTACTTC
TRBV27	TRBJ2-3	14	few	.	CASSFPGMTDTQYF	TGTGCCAGCAGTTTCCCAGGGATGACAGATACGCAGTATTTT
TRBV5-1	TRBJ1-2	19	.	TRBD1	CASSLWSGGDSGLLYGYTF	TGCGCCAGCAGCTTATGGAGCGGGGGGGACAGCGGCCTTCTCTATGGCTACACCTTC
TRBV11-2	TRBJ2-7	16	.	.	CASSYLRGRTTYEQYF	TGTGCCAGCAGCTACCTAAGGGGGAGGACGACCTACGAGCAGTACTTC
TRBV5-4	TRBJ2-1	16	few	.	CASSSYRGSSYNEQFF	TGTGCCAGCAGCTCCTATAGGGGGAGCTCCTACAATGAGCAGTTCTTC